A single sample gave rise to the 15 T cell receptor beta chains below, sequenced in a study of radiotherapy plus CTLA-4 blockade in lung cancer. Assay: immunoSEQ multiplex PCR; the TCRdb copy retains only in-frame clones and omits some. In the table there are 83,000 or so clones, roughly four fifths of which are singletons. The input for sequencing was peripheral blood, taken from a patient treated with radiotherapy plus ipilimumab. These receptors all come from a human donor with non-small cell lung cancer who had stable disease on radiotherapy plus ipilimumab.

This clone has more than one count but fewer than ten. The chain joins TRBV15 to TRBJ1-5; D is unclear. CDR1 is LNHNV, CDR2 YYDKDF, per germline (reference sequence). Trimming took 5 bases from V and 3 from J, leaving 11 bases between them. The length of the CDR3 is 14 residues. DNA for the CDR3: TGTGCCACCAGCCAACCCCGGGCCAATCAGCCCCAGCATTTT. The encoded protein is CATSQPRANQPQHF.

This chain connects TRBV28 to TRBJ1-1; no definite D call. Germline loops: CDR1 MDHEN, CDR2 SYDVKM. The CDR3 is 15 residues long. V was pared by 5 bases and J by 0 bases, with 13 bases between. The DNA of the CDR3 is TGTGCCAGCAGTACCCCGATGGCCCTGAACACTGAAGCTTTCTTT. Translated, it gives CASSTPMALNTEAFF. The full variable domain, with the rest looked up from reference TRBV28 and TRBJ1-1, is DVKVTQSSRYLVKRTGEKVFLECVQDMDHENMFWYRQDPGLGLRLIYFSYDVKMKEKGDIPEGYSVSREKKERFSLILESASTNQTSMYLCASSTPMALNTEAFFGQGTRLTVV.

The rearrangement links TRBV11-2 to TRBJ2-5, with TRBD2 identical over 7 bases. With V trimmed by 1 base and J by 5 bases, 7 bases remained unmatched. The CDR3 length is 15 residues. CDR1 is SGHAT and CDR2 is FQNNGV in the germline V gene. The CDR3 is CASSLGEGQRETQYF. CDR3 coding DNA: TGTGCCAGCAGCTTAGGGGAGGGCCAGAGGGAGACCCAGTACTTC.

This chain connects TRBV5-1 to TRBJ1-2; a weak D match, TRBD1 (6 bases). The CDR3 is 15 residues long. The germline CDR1 and CDR2 sequences are SGHRS and YFSETQ. V lost 0 bases and J lost 6, with 15 bases in between. CDR3 residues: CASSLAGGGVDGYTF. DNA of the CDR3: TGCGCCAGCAGCTTGGCCGGAGGGGGAGTGGATGGCTACACCTTC.

The chain joins TRBV27 to TRBJ2-7; D unclear. CDR1 and CDR2 from the germline V gene are MNHEY and SMNVEV (reference sequence). The length of the CDR3 is 14 residues. V lost 6 bases to trimming and J lost 5 bases, with 17 bases between them. The CDR3 region has the DNA TGTGCCAGCAGCTCGTGGGCTACGCAGAACGAGCAGTACTTC. Protein product: CASSSWATQNEQYF.

This clone was detected a few times. J is TRBJ2-7 and V is TRBV18, with D hard to call. Deletions cut 0 bases from V and 6 bases from J, with 12 bases between. The CDR3 sequence is 14 residues long. The germline V gene has CDR1 KGHSH and CDR2 LQKENI. CDR3 coding DNA: TGTGCCAGCTCACCACCGAGAGCGAACCCCGAGCAGTACTTC. Translation: CASSPPRANPEQYF.

The chain is built from TRBV11-2 and TRBJ2-3; unclear D gene. Trimming stripped 3 bases from V and 6 bases from J, with 10 bases between. Germline CDR1 reads SGHAT; CDR2 reads FQNNGV. The CDR3 runs 13 residues. The CDR3 is CASSFAKRDTQYF. The DNA of the CDR3 is TGTGCCAGCAGCTTCGCCAAGAGGGATACGCAGTATTTT.

The table lists this clone with a count of one. The gene calls are TRBV7-8 and TRBJ1-1, with D hard to call. The germline gives CDR1 SGHVS, CDR2 FQNEAQ. Deletions cut 1 base from V and 1 base from J, with 7 bases between. This CDR3 region has 14 residues. CDR3 sequence: CASSLVVRNTEAFF. DNA of the CDR3: TGTGCCAGCAGCTTAGTGGTCAGGAACACTGAAGCTTTCTTT.

In nucleotides, the CDR3 is TGCGCCAGCAGTGCACAGGACCAAGAGACCCAGTACTTC. As protein: CASSAQDQETQYF. The chain employs TRBV5-1 and TRBJ2-5; tentative D call: TRBD1 (5 bases). CDR3 size: 13 residues. V gave up 5 bases and J gave up 0 bases, with 8 bases separating them. CDR1 is SGHRS, CDR2 YFSETQ, per germline.

The rearrangement uses TRBV2 and TRBJ2-1; 11 nucleotides line up with TRBD2. This CDR3 has 14 amino acids. V was pared by 7 bases and J by 12 bases, with 11 bases of the junction left unmatched. Germline V CDR1 and CDR2: SNHLY, FYNNEI. The CDR3 nucleotides read TGTGCCAGCATAGCCGGGACTAGCGGTGGTAGGCAGTTCTTC. It encodes CASIAGTSGGRQFF.

The chain combines TRBV5-1 with TRBJ1-1; 9 positions agree with TRBD1. Per germline, CDR1 SGHRS and CDR2 YFSETQ. This CDR3 contains 15 residues. The V and J ends lost 3 bases and 2 bases, in that order; junction bases with no gene match: 5. The DNA for the CDR3 is TGCGCCAGCAGCTCTTGGACAGGGGTAAACACTGAAGCTTTCTTT. Its protein product is CASSSWTGVNTEAFF.

For this clone: Different DNA sequences within this sample yield the same CDR3. The chain's CDR3 is CASRGTPSSKQYF. As DNA, the CDR3 is TGTGCCAGCAGGGGGACTCCCTCCTCAAAGCAGTACTTC. The V and J genes are TRBV27 and TRBJ2-7; perhaps TRBD2 as D (6 bases). The CDR3 has 13 amino acids. Germline CDR1 is MNHEY and CDR2 is SMNVEV (reference sequence). V lost 6 bases to trimming and J lost 8 bases, with 17 bases between them.

This clone has a single count. The rearrangement uses TRBV10-1 and TRBJ2-1; no definite D call. V was cut by 7 bases and J by 5 bases, with 15 bases left in between. The CDR3 spans 14 residues. Germline V gene sequence: CDR1 WNHNN, CDR2 SYGVQD (reference sequence). Written as DNA, the CDR3 is TGCGCCAGCACCCCCGGTGGACCAAACAATGAGCAGTTCTTC. Protein sequence: CASTPGGPNNEQFF.

The chain has TRBV30 and TRBJ1-5; possible D gene TRBD1, 5 bases. Trimming removed 2 bases at V and 3 bases at J, with 11 bases between. The CDR3 is 14 amino acids. Per the germline V gene, CDR1 is GTSNPN and CDR2 is SVGIG (reference sequence). CDR3 nucleotide sequence: TGTGCCTGGAGTCCTGGGACCTACAATCAGCCCCAGCATTTT. The encoded protein is CAWSPGTYNQPQHF.

This chain uses TRBV28 with TRBJ2-3, with 8 nucleotides matching TRBD2. Germline lookup yields CDR1 MDHEN and CDR2 SYDVKM. V trimming: 3 bases; J trimming: 0 bases; junction bases outside the gene matches: 5. The CDR3 covers 16 residues. The CDR3 spells CASSFGSGTSTDTQYF. CDR3 DNA: TGTGCCAGCAGTTTTGGTAGCGGGACTAGCACAGATACGCAGTATTTT.